Below, 22 T cell receptor beta chains from the same sample are listed, as sequenced in a study of T cell responses to AZD1222 COVID-19 vaccine. Profiled with immunoSEQ multiplex PCR; TCRdb holds only in-frame clones, not every one. The sample has 120,000 or so clones; about 91% are singletons. The material was peripheral blood, obtained on day 0 of AZD1222 vaccination. Receptors were obtained from an adult in good health.

The genes are TRBV3-1 (or the pseudogene TRBV3-2) and TRBJ2-2, with 8 bases matching TRBD1. The J segment lost 4 bases and the V segment lost 4 bases, leaving 5 bases of the junction unmatched. The CDR3 consists of 15 residues. Germline CDR1 is LGHDT and CDR2 is YNNKEL (reference sequence). The CDR3 DNA sequence: TGTGCCAGCAGCCCACGCAGGGGGCGCACCGGGGAGCTGTTTTTT. Translated, it gives CASSPRRGRTGELFF.

The table lists this clone with a count of one. The chain carries TRBV20-1 and TRBJ2-1; D unresolved. This CDR3 is built from 12 residues. Trimming took off 3 bases at V and 8 bases at J, with 11 bases between the two ends. Germline values: CDR1 DFQATT, CDR2 SNEGSKA (reference sequence). CDR3 in amino acids: CSASSFQHEQFF. For the CDR3, the DNA is TGCAGTGCTAGTTCGTTTCAGCATGAGCAGTTCTTC.

The chain joins TRBV5-5 to TRBJ1-1; tentative D call: TRBD1 (5 bases). This CDR3 region has 16 residues. CDR1 is SGHKS, CDR2 YYEKEE, per germline (reference sequence). V lost 4 bases, J lost 6 bases, and 22 bases lay in between. CDR3: CASSVGWVQGTSEAFF. In DNA, the CDR3 is TGTGCCAGCAGCGTAGGTTGGGTCCAGGGAACATCTGAAGCTTTCTTT.

This clone showed up just once. The chain is built from TRBV23-1 and TRBJ1-4; D call uncertain. TRBV23-1 is treated as an ORF (open reading frame) with a function not yet certain. CDR3 length: 16 residues. V was trimmed by 2 bases and J by 6 bases, leaving 16 bases between them. The DNA of the CDR3 is TGCGCCAGCAGTCAAAGGACGGCCGGCTGTGATGAAAAACTGTTTTTT. Translating it yields CASSQRTAGCDEKLFF.

This clone was counted once. The genes are TRBV12-5 and TRBJ2-2; 9 nucleotides line up with TRBD2. The V and J ends lost 0 bases and 0 bases, in that order; junction bases with no gene match: 11. Germline lookup yields CDR1 LGHNT and CDR2 FRNRAP. This CDR3 region has 20 residues. The CDR3 is CASGLVLGGRASANTGELFF. The CDR3 nucleotides read TGTGCTAGTGGTTTGGTACTAGGCGGGAGGGCCTCCGCGAACACCGGGGAGCTGTTTTTT.

The chain uses TRBV19 and TRBJ2-4; TRBD2 is a possible D gene (6 bases). The germline V gene has CDR1 LNHDA and CDR2 SQIVND (reference sequence). V dropped 3 bases and J dropped 1 base, with 10 bases sitting between them. CDR3 length: 15 amino acids. CDR3 DNA: TGTGCCAGTAGTATCGGAGGGTTGGCCAAAAACATTCAGTACTTC. Protein: CASSIGGLAKNIQYF.

The chain couples TRBV2 to TRBJ2-7, with a tentative D call TRBD1 (5 bases). CDR1 is SNHLY, CDR2 FYNNEI, per germline. V lost 7 bases and J lost 2, with 12 bases in between. CDR3 length equals 13 residues. The CDR3 spells CASTKWGPYEQYF. CDR3 nucleotide sequence: TGTGCCAGCACCAAATGGGGCCCCTACGAGCAGTACTTC.

The rearrangement joins TRBV27 to TRBJ1-1; D is ambiguous. CDR1 and CDR2 from the germline V gene are MNHEY and SMNVEV (reference sequence). The V end was cut by 8 bases, the J end by 0 bases, with 4 bases between. The CDR3 spans 11 residues. CDR3 DNA: TGTGCCAGCCGAATGAACACTGAAGCTTTCTTT. Translated, it gives CASRMNTEAFF.

The chain couples TRBV6-4 to TRBJ1-5; weak D call: TRBD1 (5 bases). Trimming stripped 7 bases from V and 9 bases from J, with 7 bases between. Germline CDR1 reads MRHNA; CDR2 reads SNTAGT. The CDR3 contains 10 residues. The DNA for the CDR3 is TGTGCCAGCATGGGACCGCCCCAGCATTTT. Translation gives CASMGPPQHF.

V gene TRBV12-5 combines with J gene TRBJ2-3; D is unresolved. The length of the CDR3 is 12 residues. The V and J ends lost 7 bases and 8 bases respectively, with 13 bases between them. Germline assignment: CDR1 LGHNT and CDR2 FRNRAP. The CDR3 reads CASEFGPVTQYF. The CDR3 DNA reads as TGTGCTAGTGAATTCGGTCCCGTTACGCAGTATTTT.

This clone was counted a few times. The CDR3 sequence: CAISERGPEQFF. CDR3 bases: TGTGCCATCAGTGAGAGGGGCCCCGAGCAGTTCTTC. This rearrangement joins TRBV10-3 to TRBJ2-1; D possibly corresponds to TRBD1 (5 bases). The V end was cut by 2 bases, the J end by 10 bases, with 9 bases between. Germline loops: CDR1 ENHRY, CDR2 SYGVKD. This CDR3 has 12 residues.

This rearrangement joins TRBV19 to TRBJ1-1, with D hard to call. This CDR3 spans 14 amino acids. V dropped 6 bases and J dropped 10 bases, with 21 bases sitting between them. Germline V lookup: CDR1 LNHDA, CDR2 SQIVND (reference sequence). The CDR3 spells CASSSQQSGLAAFF. CDR3 nucleotide sequence: TGTGCCAGTAGCAGCCAACAGTCCGGGCTGGCAGCTTTCTTT.

The chain recombines TRBV19 with TRBJ2-3, with unresolved D. Trimming stripped 5 bases from V and 6 bases from J, with 12 bases between. The germline V gene encodes CDR1 LNHDA and CDR2 SQIVND (reference sequence). CDR3 length equals 13 residues. The CDR3 protein is CASSDESVDTQYF. The CDR3 DNA reads as TGTGCCAGTAGTGACGAGAGCGTGGATACGCAGTATTTT.

The rearrangement joins TRBV4-2 to TRBJ1-5, with D unresolved. Germline V CDR1 and CDR2: LGHNA, YNFKEQ. Trimming stripped 3 bases from V and 8 bases from J, with 11 bases between. The CDR3 covers 13 residues. CDR3 DNA: TGTGCCAGCAGCCAGGATCCAACGGAGCCCCAGCATTTT. This encodes CASSQDPTEPQHF.

The chain uses TRBV2 and TRBJ1-1; D is undetermined. The CDR3 loop spans 13 amino acids. CDR1 is SNHLY and CDR2 is FYNNEI in the germline V gene. V dropped 5 bases and J dropped 1 base, with 8 bases sitting between them. The CDR3 protein is CASSINGNTEAFF. DNA of the CDR3: TGTGCCAGCAGTATCAACGGGAACACTGAAGCTTTCTTT.

This chain links TRBV10-3 with TRBJ1-1; D is possibly TRBD1 (5 bases). Trimming left V 2 bases short and J 1 base short, with 20 bases between. There are 18 residues in the CDR3. Germline V gene lookup returns CDR1 ENHRY and CDR2 SYGVKD. CDR3 DNA sequence: TGTGCCATCAGTGAGACTCCAGGGCCTGATCCCGCGAACACTGAAGCTTTCTTT. It is translated as CAISETPGPDPANTEAFF.

The chain recombines TRBV29-1 with TRBJ1-2; D ambiguous. The V end lost 5 bases, the J end lost 4 bases, and 20 bases lay between the germline ends. The CDR3 totals 15 residues. Germline CDR1 SQVTM, CDR2 ANQGSEA. The CDR3 region has the DNA TGCAGCGTTCGGGGAGGCGGGCGAGTAGGCTATGGCTACACCTTC. Its protein product is CSVRGGGRVGYGYTF.

The chain combines TRBV5-1 with TRBJ2-7; 12 bases line up with TRBD2. This CDR3 contains 15 residues. CDR1 and CDR2 (germline): SGHRS, YFSETQ. With V trimmed by 2 bases and J by 4 bases, 4 bases remained unmatched. The CDR3 DNA follows: TGCGCCAGCAGCTTCCCTAGCGGGGGGGTATACGAGCAGTACTTC. Translating gives CASSFPSGGVYEQYF.

As for this clone: This same CDR3 is encoded by further DNA sequences in the sample. The rearrangement joins TRBV12-3 or TRBV12-4 to TRBJ2-5; perhaps TRBD2 as D (5 bases). The CDR3 runs to 13 residues. V was trimmed by 3 bases and J by 2 bases, leaving 7 bases between them. The CDR3: CASSFGEQETQYF. The CDR3 DNA reads TGTGCCAGCAGTTTTGGGGAGCAAGAGACCCAGTACTTC.

This chain links TRBV27 with TRBJ2-3, with a possible D match to TRBD2 (6 bases). Per germline, CDR1 MNHEY and CDR2 SMNVEV (reference sequence). Between the trimmed V and J ends, which lost 7 bases and 0 bases, there was a span of 23 bases. The CDR3 runs to 18 residues. The CDR3 spells CASKGGGSLSFSTDTQYF. The CDR3 bases are TGTGCCAGCAAGGGTGGAGGGTCTCTCTCCTTTAGCACAGATACGCAGTATTTT.

The chain has TRBV29-1 and TRBJ1-1, with D maybe TRBD1 (6 bases). This CDR3 is built from 13 residues. Trimming took 5 bases from V and 7 from J, leaving 17 bases between them. The germline gives CDR1 SQVTM, CDR2 ANQGSEA. CDR3 region: CSVKQGSTGEAFF. The CDR3 nucleotides are TGCAGCGTTAAACAGGGATCGACGGGTGAAGCTTTCTTT.

The chain uses TRBV15 and TRBJ1-4; weak D call: TRBD1 (6 bases). Germline V gives CDR1 LNHNV, CDR2 YYDKDF (reference sequence). The CDR3 runs 15 residues. With 1 base removed from V and 8 bases from J, the gap between germline ends came to 14 bases. The CDR3 DNA is TGTGCCACCAGCAGAGGGATACAGGGAGGGGAAAAACTGTTTTTT. Its protein product is CATSRGIQGGEKLFF.